These 26 T cell receptor beta chains were all obtained from the same sample, sequenced in a study of T cells in localized non-small cell lung cancer. Profiled with immunoSEQ multiplex PCR; TCRdb holds only in-frame clones, not every one. The sample has about 78,000 clones; just under 85% are singletons. Sequences were derived from peripheral blood, sampled before any cancer treatment. The source is a man aged 40-75 years with stage I lung adenocarcinoma.

A single count supports this clone. In nucleotides, the CDR3 is TGTGCCAGCAGCTTTAAACAGGACTTTGGGGAGCAGTACTTC. It specifies CASSFKQDFGEQYF. This rearrangement joins TRBV7-3 to TRBJ2-7; D may match TRBD1 or TRBD2 (5 bases each). The CDR3 contains 14 residues. CDR1 SGHTA and CDR2 FQGTGA come from the germline V gene. The V and J ends lost 3 bases and 7 bases respectively, with 16 bases between them.

This clone was recorded many times. The chain is built from TRBV19 and TRBJ1-1; D is perhaps TRBD1 (6 bases). The germline V gene encodes CDR1 LNHDA and CDR2 SQIVND (reference sequence). V lost 3 bases, J lost 0 bases, and 11 bases lay in between. The CDR3 runs to 15 residues. CDR3 nucleotide sequence: TGTGCCAGTAGTATCATACAGGGAATGAACACTGAAGCTTTCTTT. It specifies CASSIIQGMNTEAFF.

The chain joins TRBV7-2 to TRBJ2-5, with 12 positions matching TRBD2. This CDR3 spans 15 amino acids. Germline trimming cut 8 bases from V and 5 bases from J; bases unmatched to any gene: 9. Germline V gene sequence: CDR1 SGHTA, CDR2 FQGNSA. The DNA for the CDR3 is TGTGCCAGCTTGACTAGCGGGGGCTCGGGGGAGACCCAGTACTTC. Residues: CASLTSGGSGETQYF.

This sequence joins TRBV5-1 and TRBJ2-3; D unclear. V lost 10 bases and J lost 4, with 16 bases in between. This CDR3 has 13 amino acids. Per germline, CDR1 SGHRS and CDR2 YFSETQ. The CDR3 DNA is TGCGCCTCTTCCATGGGTCGCGCAGATACGCAGTATTTT. Its translation is CASSMGRADTQYF.

V is TRBV2 and J is TRBJ2-2, with TRBD2 matching over 13 bases. The ends lost 5 bases at V and 4 bases at J; junction bases unmatched: 10. Germline V gives CDR1 SNHLY, CDR2 FYNNEI. The CDR3 spans 18 residues. The CDR3 is CASSPLWTSGRGTGELFF. Here the CDR3 DNA reads TGTGCCAGCAGTCCCCTCTGGACTAGCGGGAGAGGCACCGGGGAGCTGTTTTTT.

The chain joins TRBV30 to TRBJ1-1, with a tentative D call TRBD1 (5 bases). CDR1 and CDR2 from the germline V gene are GTSNPN and SVGIG (reference sequence). This CDR3 contains 14 residues. V lost 4 bases, J lost 0 bases, and 12 bases lay in between. CDR3 DNA: TGTGCCTGGATCGTGGGACCTTTGAACACTGAAGCTTTCTTT. Its translation: CAWIVGPLNTEAFF.

As DNA, the CDR3 is TGTGCCAGTGAGGAGAGACATGGGAATGAAAAACTGTTTTTT. This codes for CASEERHGNEKLFF. This sequence joins TRBV19 and TRBJ1-4; no clear D gene. The germline V gene has CDR1 LNHDA and CDR2 SQIVND (reference sequence). V gave up 8 bases and J gave up 5 bases, with 15 bases separating them. This CDR3 region has 14 residues. Drawing the rest from reference TRBV19 and TRBJ1-4, the complete variable domain is DGGITQSPKYLFRKEGQNVTLSCEQNLNHDAMYWYRQDPGQGLRLIYYSQIVNDFQKGDIAEGYSVSREKKESFPLTVTSAQKNPTAFYLCASEERHGNEKLFFGSGTQLSVL.

The chain joins TRBV27 to TRBJ1-1, with 10 positions matching TRBD1. V lost 6 bases, J lost 3 bases, and 4 bases stayed unmatched. Germline CDR1 is MNHEY and CDR2 is SMNVEV (reference sequence). The CDR3 contains 14 residues. CDR3 nucleotides: TGTGCCAGCAGCCCAGGGACAGGGGACACTGAAGCTTTCTTT. Its protein is CASSPGTGDTEAFF.

This sequence joins TRBV5-4 and TRBJ2-5; maybe TRBD2 (5 bases). Germline V gives CDR1 SGHNT, CDR2 YYREEE (reference sequence). V lost 3 bases, J lost 5 bases, and 11 bases lay in between. This CDR3 region has 13 residues. CDR3 sequence reads: CASSSDQRETQYF. The CDR3 DNA follows: TGTGCCAGCAGCTCTGACCAGCGGGAGACCCAGTACTTC.

This chain joins TRBV10-1 and TRBJ2-7; 8 nucleotides line up with TRBD1. Germline V gene data show CDR1 as WNHNN and CDR2 as SYGVQD (reference sequence). Trimming removed 4 bases from V and 5 bases from J; junction bases left unmatched: 10. The CDR3 spans 15 residues. CDR3 sequence reads: CASSGNGQGFHEQYF. In DNA, the CDR3 is TGCGCCAGCAGTGGCAACGGACAGGGATTCCACGAGCAGTACTTC.

The chain has TRBV19 and TRBJ1-4, with D hard to call. The V gene's germline CDR1 is LNHDA and CDR2 SQIVND (reference sequence). This CDR3 is 17 amino acids long. V was cut by 5 bases and J by 1 base, with 17 bases left in between. The CDR3 spells CASSPWYRAETNEKLFF. The CDR3 DNA reads as TGTGCCAGTAGTCCTTGGTACCGTGCTGAAACTAATGAAAAACTGTTTTTT.

The chain links TRBV10-2 to TRBJ2-7; no definite D call. The CDR3 covers 15 residues. With 7 bases removed from V and 0 bases from J, the gap between germline ends came to 16 bases. Germline V gives CDR1 WSHSY, CDR2 SAAADI. CDR3: CASIDLQHSSYEQYF. In DNA, the CDR3 is TGCGCCAGCATTGACCTGCAACATAGCTCCTACGAGCAGTACTTC.

V gene TRBV6-6 combines with J gene TRBJ1-6, with unresolved D. This CDR3 has 15 residues. Trimming pared 6 bases from V and 7 bases from J, leaving 16 bases between. Germline lookup yields CDR1 MNHNY and CDR2 SVGAGI (reference sequence). The DNA of the CDR3 is TGTGCCAGCAGCCCTTGGGAGGGCCCCAATTCACCCCTCCACTTT. It encodes CASSPWEGPNSPLHF.

The V gene is TRBV19, the J gene TRBJ2-7, with D perhaps matching TRBD1 (6 bases). In germline, CDR1 is LNHDA, CDR2 SQIVND (reference sequence). The V end was cut by 3 bases, the J end by 0 bases, with 15 bases between. There are 16 residues in the CDR3. CDR3 residues: CASSMQRTVISYEQYF. CDR3 sequence (DNA): TGTGCCAGTAGTATGCAGCGGACAGTGATCTCCTACGAGCAGTACTTC.

This rearrangement joins TRBV5-6 to TRBJ1-6; a weak D match, TRBD1 (5 bases). Trimming pared 3 bases from V and 5 bases from J, leaving 18 bases between. Germline values: CDR1 SGHDT, CDR2 YYEEEE. The CDR3 covers 17 residues. Here the CDR3 reads CASSSRWGTLNNSPLHF. The DNA for the CDR3 is TGTGCCAGCAGCTCTAGGTGGGGGACTTTGAATAATTCACCCCTCCACTTT.

In nucleotides, the CDR3 is TGTGCCAGCAGCTTGGGGTGGGGGACTAGCGGGATCCCCTACGAGCAGTACTTC. It translates to CASSLGWGTSGIPYEQYF. The V gene is TRBV5-5, the J gene TRBJ2-7, with 13 bases fitting TRBD2. V trimming: 0 bases; J trimming: 2 bases; junction bases outside the gene matches: 8. The CDR3 totals 18 residues. Germline V gene sequence: CDR1 SGHKS, CDR2 YYEKEE (reference sequence). The full variable domain, in which reference TRBV5-5 and TRBJ2-7 provide the parts outside the CDR3, is DAGVTQSPTHLIKTRGQQVTLRCSPISGHKSVSWYQQVLGQGPQFIFQYYEKEERGRGNFPDRFSARQFPNYSSELNVNALLLGDSALYLCASSLGWGTSGIPYEQYFGPGTRLTVT.

The chain is built from TRBV19 and TRBJ2-1; 7 bases are a match to TRBD2. The CDR3 contains 21 residues. After removal of 5 bases from V and 3 bases from J, the junction contained 25 bases not matched to a gene. Germline V gene data show CDR1 as LNHDA and CDR2 as SQIVND (reference sequence). The CDR3 sequence is CASSLYSPGSIGIAGYNEQFF. The DNA of the CDR3 is TGTGCCAGTAGTCTTTATTCACCAGGGTCAATAGGCATAGCGGGCTACAATGAGCAGTTCTTC.

The gene calls are TRBV7-1 and TRBJ2-2, with 8 positions matching TRBD1. TRBV7-1 is an ORF for which the function is uncertain. The CDR3 spans 15 residues. V lost 4 bases, J lost 4 bases, and 5 bases stayed unmatched. This CDR3 reads CASSWGQGATGELFF. CDR3 sequence (DNA): TGTGCCAGCAGCTGGGGGCAGGGGGCCACCGGGGAGCTGTTTTTT.

This clone turned up a few times. This chain links TRBV2 with TRBJ2-1; D is unclear. The V end was cut by 6 bases, the J end by 7 bases, with 10 bases between. The CDR3 length is 12 residues. Germline V gives CDR1 SNHLY, CDR2 FYNNEI. CDR3 residues: CASRWIGNEQFF. In DNA form, the CDR3 reads TGTGCCAGCAGGTGGATTGGAAATGAGCAGTTCTTC.

The V gene is TRBV18, the J gene TRBJ2-1; 10 positions agree with TRBD2. V shed 3 bases and J 10 bases; nucleotides not matched to a gene: 9. CDR3 length: 15 residues. CDR1 and CDR2 from the germline V gene are KGHSH and LQKENI. As DNA, the CDR3 is TGTGCCAGCTCACCGGGGCTAGCGGGAGTTAGCGAGCAGTTCTTC. Its translation is CASSPGLAGVSEQFF.

This sequence joins TRBV27 and TRBJ2-7; 7 bases are a match to TRBD2. With V trimmed by 2 bases and J by 4 bases, 8 bases remained unmatched. From germline, CDR1 is MNHEY and CDR2 SMNVEV (reference sequence). The CDR3 runs to 15 residues. CDR3 coding DNA: TGTGCCAGCAGTTTAACCGGGACTAAACCTTACGAGCAGTACTTC. Translating it yields CASSLTGTKPYEQYF.

The V and J genes are TRBV7-6 and TRBJ2-3; no firm D call. This CDR3 is built from 12 residues. V lost 2 bases, J lost 6 bases, and 6 bases lay in between. Germline-derived CDR1 and CDR2 are SGHVS and FNYEAQ. CDR3: CASSLNMDTQYF. CDR3 DNA: TGTGCCAGCAGCTTAAATATGGATACGCAGTATTTT.

The V gene is TRBV27, the J gene TRBJ2-7; no clear D. The CDR3 covers 14 residues. Germline V gives CDR1 MNHEY, CDR2 SMNVEV (reference sequence). V was cut by 4 bases and J by 4 bases, with 14 bases left in between. The DNA for the CDR3 is TGTGCCAGCAGTTCTGGGCCGAGGTTGTACGAGCAGTACTTC. Residues: CASSSGPRLYEQYF.

In its sample, this clone was seen once. The V and J genes are TRBV19 and TRBJ1-1; 8 nucleotides line up with TRBD1. The CDR3 consists of 15 residues. Trimming at V came to 6 bases and at J to 7 bases, leaving 13 bases not matched to a gene. Germline CDR1 and CDR2: LNHDA and SQIVND (reference sequence). Here the CDR3 DNA reads TGTGCCAGTAGCCCAACTTTGACAGGGGTAAGTGAAGCTTTCTTT. Translation: CASSPTLTGVSEAFF.

V is TRBV15 and J is TRBJ2-3; 9 nucleotides match TRBD1. The CDR3 is 17 residues long. J was trimmed by 5 bases and V by 3 bases; bases with no gene match: 12. Germline lookup yields CDR1 LNHNV and CDR2 YYDKDF (reference sequence). The CDR3 loop reads CATSRFLTGGAEDTQYF. CDR3 in DNA: TGTGCCACCAGCAGGTTCCTTACAGGGGGCGCCGAAGATACGCAGTATTTT.

This clone was counted once. This chain connects TRBV29-1 to TRBJ2-7, with D hard to call. V gave up 3 bases and J gave up 0 bases, with 6 bases separating them. Germline V gives CDR1 SQVTM, CDR2 ANQGSEA. The CDR3 loop spans 12 amino acids. CDR3 residues: CSVDLGSYEQYF. The CDR3 region has the DNA TGCAGCGTTGATCTGGGCTCCTACGAGCAGTACTTC.